This T cell receptor beta chain appears in the sequencing data of a study of T cells in Graves' hyperthyroidism and ophthalmopathy (dated by TCRdb to about 2019). A note on the overall study: Peripheral blood was collected at initial diagnosis, before any treatment. After blood sampling, hyperthyroidism patients were treated with methimazole at a starting dose of 30 mg daily, and ophthalmopathy patients were treated with high-dose intravenous methylprednisolone. The study also compared thyroid tissue and blood T-cell repertoires from about six Graves' hyperthyroidism patients. The paper describes TCR Vbeta CDR3 sequencing of about 140 peripheral blood samples, made up of under 50 ophthalmopathy patients, around 78 hyperthyroidism patients and 17 progressor patients. The approximately 97 discovery patients were randomly divided into training and test sets at a 7:3 ratio. A discovery cohort of about 100 patients, approximately 45 with Graves' ophthalmopathy and approximately 60 with stable Graves' hyperthyroidism, was used to find distinguishing TCR V-J signatures. Prospective prediction of ophthalmopathy was tested in an independent validation cohort consisting of about 19 hyperthyroidism patients and over 15 patients who later progressed to ophthalmopathy.

Amplification of TCR beta CDR3 regions was carried out from RNA transcripts. For the first round of RT-PCR on the TCR CDR3, the HTBI primer set was used together with the Qiagen OneStep RT-PCR kit. The libraries were constructed in a second round of multiplex PCR and then size-selected and purified. Paired-end sequencing of the libraries was performed with 100 bp reads on an Illumina HiSeq2000. The study's own analysis went as follows. SOAPnuke was used to process the raw data, removing reads that contained adapters or uncalled bases, had a mean Phred below 15, or lacked an exact match to the constant primer or identifier. COPE v1.2.5 was used to merge the high-quality paired reads, and each unique nucleotide sequence was defined as a clonotype. Clonotypes were aligned to IMGT TRBV, TRBD and TRBJ reference segments using MiTCR v1.1. The analysis included only V-J combinations with a frequency above 0.0001, which together covered approximately 99% of the repertoires. A TCS score was defined as the ratio of F50 (clonal expansion) to E x V (chaos), with BLOSUM62-based TCRdist applied between CDR3 peptides within each V-J. Welch's t-statistics and random forest reduced 514 V-J features to under 15, which were used in a naive Bayes classifier (R e1071). In-frame beta chains were kept once TCRdb had trimmed the public reads at Q25 with fastp and called clones with MiXCR. Each CDR3 protein gets just one entry, which takes the most common genes and DNA from the rows behind it. These V and J calls originate from TCRdb's pipeline instead of the authors' own analysis. The sample yields nearly 600,000 distinct CDR3 sequences; 14% were counted once. The ten most abundant clones make up roughly 6.2% of the sample.

The hyperthyroidism patients were between 18 and 65 years old and newly diagnosed, with a disease duration of less than 2 months. The study excluded patients with uncontrolled infections, other autoimmune diseases, pregnancy or lactation. Diagnoses were based on clinical symptoms, serum thyroxine and TRAb, thyroid ultrasound and orbital computed tomography. Blood from progressor patients was collected at the time of first diagnosis with hyperthyroidism, before any ophthalmopathy symptoms had appeared. Ficoll-Paque density gradient centrifugation was used to isolate PBMCs from 9.5 to 10 ml of fresh peripheral blood. Patients classed as progressors first received a Graves' hyperthyroidism diagnosis and then went on to develop ophthalmopathy during follow-up. Total RNA was extracted with Trizol reagent, and quality was checked on an Agilent 2100 Bioanalyzer. The study at large found these results: Most expanded thyroid clonotypes (frequency above 0.001) were also detected in blood, suggesting blood repertoires may reflect thyroid immune responses. In cross-validation, a model built on a 13 V-J signature told ophthalmopathy apart from stable hyperthyroidism with 85% to 90% sensitivity and roughly 82% specificity, and in testing the same model reached 80%/75%. In validation, progression to ophthalmopathy was predicted by the model with 55% to 71% sensitivity and 72% to 85% specificity, a median of around 6.5 months before onset. Sample size was not statistically predetermined, and blinding of investigators to group allocation was not performed.

Based on the germline V gene, the CDR1 and CDR2 sequences are MNHEY and SVGEGT. Between the V and J ends, shortened by 4 bases and 5 bases respectively, the junction contains 11 bases. The CDR3 numbers 13 residues from cysteine through phenylalanine. Only the CDR3 portion is preserved as DNA: 39 bases, with reading frame beginning at the first base. About this clonotype: What this receptor recognizes is not known. This may come from a read error, since a much larger clone is one base off.

This receptor was taken from a woman aged 25 to 39 with Graves' hyperthyroidism that later progressed to Graves' ophthalmopathy. This sequence uses TRBV6-2 or TRBV6-3 and TRBJ2-5, with TRBD2 perhaps the D gene, on 5 matching bases. Sequences were obtained from blood. The DNA reads TGTGCCAGCAGTTCCGGGATCCATGAGACCCAGTACTTC. Its translation is CASSSGIHETQYF.